One and the same sample provided the 22 T cell receptor beta chains below, sequenced in a study of blood T cell repertoires in COVID-19. Libraries were prepared by immunoSEQ multiplex PCR; TCRdb keeps only in-frame clonotypes and omits some of them. The sample lists 250,000 to 300,000 clones, around 87% seen once, with about 3.6% in the top ten. Source material: peripheral blood. The receptors were sampled from a man aged 18 to 29 with active or convalescent COVID-19.

V and J are TRBV7-2 and TRBJ1-5; the D gene is possibly TRBD1 (5 bases). This CDR3 has 15 amino acids. V was pared by 1 base and J by 5 bases, with 12 bases between. Per the germline V gene, CDR1 is SGHTA and CDR2 is FQGNSA. This CDR3 is CASSLEGREDQPQHF. The DNA of the CDR3 is TGTGCCAGCAGCTTAGAGGGCAGGGAGGATCAGCCCCAGCATTTT.

The chain combines TRBV30 with TRBJ2-7; D is perhaps TRBD1 (5 bases). The germline gives CDR1 GTSNPN, CDR2 SVGIG (reference sequence). The CDR3 loop spans 13 amino acids. With 2 bases removed from V and 0 bases from J, the gap between germline ends came to 8 bases. CDR3 region: CAWSNRGSYEQYF. DNA of the CDR3: TGTGCCTGGAGTAATAGGGGCTCCTACGAGCAGTACTTC.

The gene calls are TRBV24-1 and TRBJ1-1; possible D gene TRBD1, 6 bases. The length of the CDR3 is 14 residues. In germline, CDR1 is KGHDR, CDR2 SFDVKD. V lost 4 bases and J 3 bases, leaving 11 bases between the germline ends. The CDR3 sequence: CATSESYRDTEAFF. The CDR3 DNA sequence: TGTGCCACCAGTGAATCCTACAGGGACACTGAAGCTTTCTTT.

The V gene is TRBV10-3, the J gene TRBJ2-2; the match to TRBD2 covers 14 bases. The CDR3 is made up of 16 amino acids. Germline V lookup: CDR1 ENHRY, CDR2 SYGVKD. Germline trimming cut 10 bases from V and 4 bases from J; bases unmatched to any gene: 8. CDR3 sequence reads: CATTGTSGSGTGELFF. The CDR3 nucleotides read TGTGCCACCACCGGGACTAGCGGGAGTGGCACCGGGGAGCTGTTTTTT.

The gene calls are TRBV7-9 and TRBJ2-5; a possible D gene is TRBD1 (5 bases). CDR1 SEHNR and CDR2 FQNEAQ come from the germline V gene (reference sequence). The CDR3 extends over 15 amino acids. Between the trimmed V and J ends, which lost 4 bases and 1 base, there was a span of 13 bases. The CDR3 loop reads CASSSLAGSQETQYF. The CDR3 DNA sequence: TGTGCCAGCAGCTCCCTTGCAGGGTCCCAAGAGACCCAGTACTTC.

In the case of this clone: This specimen includes other DNA sequences encoding the same CDR3. The chain recombines TRBV12-3 or TRBV12-4 with TRBJ1-2, with D possibly TRBD1 on 6 matching bases. This CDR3 is built from 13 residues. V was shortened by 3 bases and J by 2 bases, with 7 bases between the two germline ends. CDR3 sequence: CASSFGQNYGYTF. CDR3 bases: TGTGCCAGCAGTTTTGGACAGAACTATGGCTACACCTTC.

This chain joins TRBV19 and TRBJ1-5; TRBD1 agrees at 8 bases. The junction had 6 bases not matched to a gene; V was cut back by 2 bases and J by 6 bases. Per the germline V gene, CDR1 is LNHDA and CDR2 is SQIVND (reference sequence). The CDR3 consists of 15 residues. The CDR3 sequence is CASSITGGEGQPQHF. Here the CDR3 DNA reads TGTGCCAGTAGTATAACAGGGGGAGAAGGTCAGCCCCAGCATTTT. Full variable domain (missing parts from reference TRBV19 and TRBJ1-5): DGGITQSPKYLFRKEGQNVTLSCEQNLNHDAMYWYRQDPGQGLRLIYYSQIVNDFQKGDIAEGYSVSREKKESFPLTVTSAQKNPTAFYLCASSITGGEGQPQHFGDGTRLSIL.

The chain links TRBV5-1 to TRBJ1-2; possible D gene TRBD1, 6 bases. CDR1 and CDR2 (germline): SGHRS, YFSETQ. Trimming took 0 bases from V and 4 from J, leaving 22 bases between them. The CDR3 is 18 residues long. CDR3 sequence reads: CASSLVPGGGSNLYGYTF. CDR3 coding DNA: TGCGCCAGCAGCTTGGTCCCTGGCGGGGGCTCAAACCTCTATGGCTACACCTTC.

This clone was seen a few times. J is TRBJ2-7 and V is TRBV2, with D perhaps matching TRBD2 (6 bases). The CDR3 consists of 14 residues. V dropped 6 bases and J dropped 2 bases, with 14 bases sitting between them. The germline V gene encodes CDR1 SNHLY and CDR2 FYNNEI. The CDR3 reads CASRTSTQPYEQYF. In DNA form, the CDR3 reads TGTGCCAGCAGAACTAGCACTCAGCCCTACGAGCAGTACTTC.

The chain is built from TRBV7-9 and TRBJ2-1; TRBD2 matches 9 bases. With V trimmed by 1 base and J by 16 bases, 2 bases remained unmatched. Germline V CDR1 and CDR2: SEHNR, FQNEAQ (reference sequence). This CDR3 comprises 11 residues. This CDR3 reads CASSLGTSEFF. The CDR3 DNA reads TGTGCCAGCAGCTTAGGGACTAGCGAATTCTTC.

V gene TRBV7-9 combines with J gene TRBJ1-2; 9 bases align to TRBD1. V lost 4 bases and J lost 6; bases outside the gene matches: 3. The CDR3 is 13 residues long. The germline V gene encodes CDR1 SEHNR and CDR2 FQNEAQ (reference sequence). In DNA form, the CDR3 reads TGTGCCAGCAGCTCTGGACAGGGGAATGGCTACACCTTC. Residues: CASSSGQGNGYTF.

The V gene is TRBV24-1, the J gene TRBJ2-2; 11 bases align to TRBD1. Germline V CDR1 and CDR2: KGHDR, SFDVKD. V shed 2 bases, J shed 10 bases, and the junction held 11 bases outside the gene matches. The CDR3 spans 17 residues. The CDR3 DNA reads as TGTGCCACCAGTGATTGGGTTACGGACAGGGGGCAGGAGGAGCTGTTTTTT. Its protein product is CATSDWVTDRGQEELFF.

The rearrangement uses TRBV25-1 and TRBJ1-2; D gene ambiguous. This CDR3 is built from 12 residues. Trimming shortened V by 3 bases and J by 2 bases, and 4 bases separated the two germline ends. Per germline, CDR1 MGHDK and CDR2 SYGVNS. The CDR3 coding sequence is TGTGCCAGCAGTGAGGGCAACTATGGCTACACCTTC. This sequence encodes CASSEGNYGYTF.

This clone was counted a single time. The chain recombines TRBV28 with TRBJ2-7; 7 bases match TRBD1. This CDR3 comprises 15 residues. With V trimmed by 5 bases and J by 6 bases, 13 bases remained unmatched. The V gene's germline CDR1 is MDHEN and CDR2 SYDVKM. CDR3 in amino acids: CASSGGQASGGEQYF. The CDR3 DNA follows: TGTGCCAGCAGTGGCGGACAGGCTTCGGGTGGCGAGCAGTACTTC.

The chain employs TRBV30 and TRBJ1-2; possibly TRBD1 for D (6 bases). CDR3 length equals 15 residues. CDR1 is GTSNPN, CDR2 SVGIG, per germline (reference sequence). With 3 bases removed from V and 4 bases from J, the gap between germline ends came to 18 bases. The CDR3 region has the DNA TGTGCCTGGAGCAATCCTCAGGGGTTCTTCTATGGCTACACCTTC. Its protein product is CAWSNPQGFFYGYTF.

The V gene is TRBV6-5, the J gene TRBJ2-5, with D tentatively TRBD2 (6 bases). The V and J ends lost 8 bases and 1 base respectively, with 17 bases between them. Per germline, CDR1 MNHEY and CDR2 SVGAGI. The CDR3 covers 15 residues. The CDR3 bases are TGTGCCAGCGTATTTTTCATGGGAGGCCAAGAGACCCAGTACTTC. Its protein product is CASVFFMGGQETQYF.

V and J are TRBV5-8 and TRBJ1-1; no firm D call. Germline loops: CDR1 SGHTS, CDR2 YDEGEE. The V end lost 0 bases, the J end lost 1 base, and 13 bases lay between the germline ends. The CDR3 extends over 16 amino acids. The CDR3 is CASSLALATRNTEAFF. The CDR3 nucleotides are TGTGCCAGCAGCTTGGCCCTGGCCACCAGGAACACTGAAGCTTTCTTT.

This chain links TRBV6-6 with TRBJ1-5; D is unresolved. The germline CDR1 and CDR2 sequences are MNHNY and SVGAGI (reference sequence). V lost 4 bases and J 2 bases, leaving 9 bases between the germline ends. The CDR3 runs to 14 residues. CDR3 sequence (DNA): TGTGCCAGCAGTTTCGATGCGGGCAATCAGCCCCAGCATTTT. Protein: CASSFDAGNQPQHF.

The chain couples TRBV4-3 to TRBJ2-3; a possible D gene is TRBD1 (6 bases). V lost 3 bases and J 5 bases, leaving 18 bases between the germline ends. CDR1 and CDR2 from the germline V gene are LGHNA and YSLEER. This CDR3 region has 16 residues. CDR3 sequence: CASSQDQGQSGDTQYF. The CDR3 region has the DNA TGCGCCAGCAGCCAGGACCAGGGGCAATCAGGAGATACGCAGTATTTT.

The CDR3 protein is CASSPTSGSNDEQFF. The CDR3 DNA follows: TGTGCCAGCAGCCCGACTAGCGGGAGTAATGATGAGCAGTTCTTC. V usage is TRBV11-2 and J usage is TRBJ2-1, with TRBD2 matching over 12 bases. CDR3 length: 15 amino acids. CDR1 is SGHAT, CDR2 FQNNGV, per germline. J was trimmed by 8 bases and V by 5 bases; bases with no gene match: 7.

This chain links TRBV19 with TRBJ2-2, with 10 bases lining up with TRBD2. Germline V gene sequence: CDR1 LNHDA, CDR2 SQIVND (reference sequence). V trimming: 4 bases; J trimming: 5 bases; junction bases outside the gene matches: 4. The CDR3 contains 15 residues. The CDR3 reads CASSTGLAETGELFF. The CDR3 nucleotides read TGTGCCAGTAGTACCGGACTAGCGGAAACCGGGGAGCTGTTTTTT.

The chain recombines TRBV3-1 (or the pseudogene TRBV3-2) with TRBJ1-5, with D possibly matching TRBD1 (6 bases). Per germline, CDR1 LGHDT and CDR2 YNNKEL (reference sequence). Trimming shortened V by 0 bases and J by 6 bases, and 12 bases separated the two germline ends. The length of the CDR3 is 15 residues. CDR3 residues: CASSQDTGSGQPQHF. The CDR3 DNA sequence: TGTGCCAGCAGCCAAGACACAGGGTCCGGTCAGCCCCAGCATTTT.